Below, one T cell receptor beta chain is given with its context. Its antigen is unidentified. Germline loops: CDR1 MDHEN, CDR2 SYDVKM. CDR3 length: 16 amino acids. Trimming cost V 3 bases and J 0 bases, with 12 bases left between them. This specimen belongs to a study of response to subunit inactivated influenza vaccine. Broader study findings: The authors put forward the suggestion that each seasonal influenza vaccination may bring in only a limited number of new T cells.

From the RT-PCR reads, TCRdb called clonotypes with MiXCR, one entry per CDR3 protein. The data contain a few hundred thousand distinct CDR3 sequences, 21% of them seen just once; the ten biggest clones take up roughly 10%. Here the sequenced sample was PBMCs from blood, taken roughly 20 months after vaccination. This chain links TRBV28 with TRBJ1-5; D is unclear. The clonotype comes from a man aged 45 to 70 who received an inactivated influenza vaccine. The CDR3 nucleotides read TGTGCCAGCAGTTTCCCAAGCCCGGGTAGCAATCAGCCCCAGCATTTT. Its translation is CASSFPSPGSNQPQHF.